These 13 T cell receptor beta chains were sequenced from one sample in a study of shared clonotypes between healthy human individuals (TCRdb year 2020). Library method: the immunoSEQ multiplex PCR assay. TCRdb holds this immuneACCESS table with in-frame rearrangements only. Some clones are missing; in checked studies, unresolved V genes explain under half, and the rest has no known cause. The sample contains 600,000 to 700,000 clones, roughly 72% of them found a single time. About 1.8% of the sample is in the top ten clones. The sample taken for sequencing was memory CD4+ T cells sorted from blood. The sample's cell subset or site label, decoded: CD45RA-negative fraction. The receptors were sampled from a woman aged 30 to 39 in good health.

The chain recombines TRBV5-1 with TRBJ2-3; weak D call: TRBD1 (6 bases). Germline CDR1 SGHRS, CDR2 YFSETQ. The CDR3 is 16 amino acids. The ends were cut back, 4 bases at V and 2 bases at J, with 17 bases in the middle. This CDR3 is CASSTAQGPNTDTQYF. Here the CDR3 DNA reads TGCGCCAGCAGCACCGCGCAGGGGCCCAACACAGATACGCAGTATTTT.

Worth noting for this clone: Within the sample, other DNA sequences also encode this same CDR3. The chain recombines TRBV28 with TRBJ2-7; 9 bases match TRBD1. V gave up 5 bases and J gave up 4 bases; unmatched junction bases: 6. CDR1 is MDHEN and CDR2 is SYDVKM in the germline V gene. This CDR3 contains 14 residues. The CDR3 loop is CASSPPGTGYEQYF. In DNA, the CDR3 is TGTGCCAGCAGTCCCCCCGGGACAGGGTACGAGCAGTACTTC.

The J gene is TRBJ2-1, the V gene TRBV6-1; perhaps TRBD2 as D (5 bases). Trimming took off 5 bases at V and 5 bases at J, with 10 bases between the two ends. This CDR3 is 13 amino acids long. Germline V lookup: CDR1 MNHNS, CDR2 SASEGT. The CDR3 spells CASSQAGDNEQFF. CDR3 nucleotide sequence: TGTGCCAGCAGTCAGGCGGGTGACAATGAGCAGTTCTTC.

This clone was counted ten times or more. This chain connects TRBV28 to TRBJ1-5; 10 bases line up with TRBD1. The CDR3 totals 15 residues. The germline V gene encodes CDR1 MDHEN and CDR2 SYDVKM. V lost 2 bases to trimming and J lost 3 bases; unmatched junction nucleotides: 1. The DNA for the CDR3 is TGTGCCAGCAGTTTAAGACAGGGGGCCAATCAGCCCCAGCATTTT. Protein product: CASSLRQGANQPQHF. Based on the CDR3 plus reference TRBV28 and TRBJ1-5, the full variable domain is DVKVTQSSRYLVKRTGEKVFLECVQDMDHENMFWYRQDPGLGLRLIYFSYDVKMKEKGDIPEGYSVSREKKERFSLILESASTNQTSMYLCASSLRQGANQPQHFGDGTRLSIL.

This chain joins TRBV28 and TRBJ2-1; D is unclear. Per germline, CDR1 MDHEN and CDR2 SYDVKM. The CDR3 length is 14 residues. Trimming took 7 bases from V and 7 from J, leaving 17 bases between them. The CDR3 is CASKGWQDENEQFF. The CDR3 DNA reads TGTGCCAGCAAAGGGTGGCAGGATGAAAATGAGCAGTTCTTC.

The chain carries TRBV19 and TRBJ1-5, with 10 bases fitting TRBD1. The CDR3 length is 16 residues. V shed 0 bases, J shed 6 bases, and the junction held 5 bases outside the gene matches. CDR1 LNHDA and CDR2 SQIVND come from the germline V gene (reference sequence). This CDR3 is CASSIDGTGVFQPQHF. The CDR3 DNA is TGTGCCAGTAGTATAGATGGGACAGGGGTATTTCAGCCCCAGCATTTT.

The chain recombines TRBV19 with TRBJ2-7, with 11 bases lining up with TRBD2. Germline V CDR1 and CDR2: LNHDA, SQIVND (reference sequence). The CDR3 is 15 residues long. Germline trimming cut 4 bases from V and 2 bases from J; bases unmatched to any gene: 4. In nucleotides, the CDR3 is TGTGCCAGTAGTACAATAGCGGGAGGGCCCTACGAGCAGTACTTC. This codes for CASSTIAGGPYEQYF.

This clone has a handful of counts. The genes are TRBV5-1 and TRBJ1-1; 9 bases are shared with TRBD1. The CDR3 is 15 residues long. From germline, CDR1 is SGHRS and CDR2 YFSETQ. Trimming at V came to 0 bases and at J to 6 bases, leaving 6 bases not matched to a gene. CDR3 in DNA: TGCGCCAGCAGCTTGGGGGACAGGGATTTAGCTGAAGCTTTCTTT. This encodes CASSLGDRDLAEAFF.

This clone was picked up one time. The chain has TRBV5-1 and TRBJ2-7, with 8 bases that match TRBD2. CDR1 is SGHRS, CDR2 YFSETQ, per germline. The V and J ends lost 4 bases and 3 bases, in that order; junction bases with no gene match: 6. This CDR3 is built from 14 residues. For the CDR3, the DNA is TGCGCCAGCAGCCTGGAGCGGGAGTACTACGAGCAGTACTTC. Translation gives CASSLEREYYEQYF.

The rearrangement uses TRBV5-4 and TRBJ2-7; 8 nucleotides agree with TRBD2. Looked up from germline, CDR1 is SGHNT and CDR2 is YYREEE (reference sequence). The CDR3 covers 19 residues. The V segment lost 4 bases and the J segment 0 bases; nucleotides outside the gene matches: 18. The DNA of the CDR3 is TGTGCCAGCAGCCCTAAGACGGGAGGGCCTGTTGGAAGCTCCTACGAGCAGTACTTC. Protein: CASSPKTGGPVGSSYEQYF.

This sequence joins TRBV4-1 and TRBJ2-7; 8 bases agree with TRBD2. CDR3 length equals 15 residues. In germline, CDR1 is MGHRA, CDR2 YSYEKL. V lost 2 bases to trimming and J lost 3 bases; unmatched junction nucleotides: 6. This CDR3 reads CASSQRLATIYEQYF. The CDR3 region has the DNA TGCGCCAGCAGCCAACGACTAGCGACCATCTACGAGCAGTACTTC.

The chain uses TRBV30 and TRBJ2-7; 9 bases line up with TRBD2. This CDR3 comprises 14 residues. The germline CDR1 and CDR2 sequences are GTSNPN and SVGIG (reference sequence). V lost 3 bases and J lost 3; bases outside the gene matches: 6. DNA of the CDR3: TGTGCCTGGAGAACCGGGACTAGCAACTACGAGCAGTACTTC. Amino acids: CAWRTGTSNYEQYF.

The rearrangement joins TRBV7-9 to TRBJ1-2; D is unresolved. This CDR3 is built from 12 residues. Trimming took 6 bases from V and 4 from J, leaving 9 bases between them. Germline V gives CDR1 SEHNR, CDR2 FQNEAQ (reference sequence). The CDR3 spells CASSEILYGYTF. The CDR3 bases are TGTGCCAGCAGTGAAATTCTCTATGGCTACACCTTC.